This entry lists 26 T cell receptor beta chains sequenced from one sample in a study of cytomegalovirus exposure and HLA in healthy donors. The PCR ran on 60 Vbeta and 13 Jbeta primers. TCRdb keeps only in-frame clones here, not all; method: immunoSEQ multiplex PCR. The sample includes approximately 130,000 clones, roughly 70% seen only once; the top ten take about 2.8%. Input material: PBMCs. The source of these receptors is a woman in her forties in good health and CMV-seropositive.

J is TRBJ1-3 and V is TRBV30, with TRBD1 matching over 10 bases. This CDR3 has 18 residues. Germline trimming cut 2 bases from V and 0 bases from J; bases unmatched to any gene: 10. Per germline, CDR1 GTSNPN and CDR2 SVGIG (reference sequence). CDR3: CAWSSRGDRGHSGNTIYF. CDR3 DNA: TGTGCCTGGAGTTCTAGAGGAGACAGGGGGCACTCTGGAAACACCATATATTTT. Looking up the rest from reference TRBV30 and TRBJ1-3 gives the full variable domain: SQTIHQWPATLVQPVGSPLSLECTVEGTSNPNLYWYRQAAGRGLQLLFYSVGIGQISSEVPQNLSASRPQDRQFILSSKKLLLSDSGFYLCAWSSRGDRGHSGNTIYFGEGSWLTVV.

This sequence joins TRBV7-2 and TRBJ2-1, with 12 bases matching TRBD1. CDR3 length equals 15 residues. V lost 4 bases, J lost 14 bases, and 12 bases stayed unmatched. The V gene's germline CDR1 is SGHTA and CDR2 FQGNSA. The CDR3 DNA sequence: TGTGCCAGCAGCTCATCCGGGACAGGGGGCGAGGGGAAGTTCTTC. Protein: CASSSSGTGGEGKFF. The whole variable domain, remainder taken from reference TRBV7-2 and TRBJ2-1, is GAGVSQSPSNKVTEKGKDVELRCDPISGHTALYWYRQSLGQGLEFLIYFQGNSAPDKSGLPSDRFSAERTGGSVSTLTIQRTQQEDSAVYLCASSSSGTGGEGKFFGPGTRLTVL.

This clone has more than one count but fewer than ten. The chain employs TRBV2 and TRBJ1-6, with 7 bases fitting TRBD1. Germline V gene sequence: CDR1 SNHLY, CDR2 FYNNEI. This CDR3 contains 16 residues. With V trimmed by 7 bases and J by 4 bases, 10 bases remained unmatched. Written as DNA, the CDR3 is TGTGCCAGCACGACACTCGGGACAGCTTATAATTCACCCCTCCACTTT. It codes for CASTTLGTAYNSPLHF.

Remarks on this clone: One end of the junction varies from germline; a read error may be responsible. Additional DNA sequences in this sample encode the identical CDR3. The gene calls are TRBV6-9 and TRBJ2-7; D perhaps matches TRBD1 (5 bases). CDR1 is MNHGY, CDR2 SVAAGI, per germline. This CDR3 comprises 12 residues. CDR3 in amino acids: CASSWTLLEQYF. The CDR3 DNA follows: TGTGCCAGTAGTTGGACACTCCTAGAGCAGTACTTC.

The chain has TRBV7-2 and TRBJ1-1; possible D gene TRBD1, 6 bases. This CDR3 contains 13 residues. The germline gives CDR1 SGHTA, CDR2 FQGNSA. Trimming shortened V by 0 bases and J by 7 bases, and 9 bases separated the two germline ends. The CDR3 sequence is CASSLAGHSEAFF. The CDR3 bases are TGTGCCAGCAGCTTAGCGGGACACAGTGAAGCTTTCTTT. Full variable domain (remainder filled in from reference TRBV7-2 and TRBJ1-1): GAGVSQSPSNKVTEKGKDVELRCDPISGHTALYWYRQSLGQGLEFLIYFQGNSAPDKSGLPSDRFSAERTGGSVSTLTIQRTQQEDSAVYLCASSLAGHSEAFFGQGTRLTVV.

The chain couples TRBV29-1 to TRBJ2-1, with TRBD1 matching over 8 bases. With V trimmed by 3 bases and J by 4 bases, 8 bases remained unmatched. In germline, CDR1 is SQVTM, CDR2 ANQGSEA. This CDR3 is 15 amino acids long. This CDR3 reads CSVEVYRGFYNEQFF. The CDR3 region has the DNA TGCAGCGTTGAGGTCTACAGGGGGTTTTACAATGAGCAGTTCTTC.

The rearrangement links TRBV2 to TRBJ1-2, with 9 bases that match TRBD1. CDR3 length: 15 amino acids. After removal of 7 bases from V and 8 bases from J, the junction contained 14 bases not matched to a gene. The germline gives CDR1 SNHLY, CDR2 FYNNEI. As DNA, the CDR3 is TGTGCCAGCATTATTACAGGGGGCCAAGGGGAAGGCTACACCTTC. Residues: CASIITGGQGEGYTF.

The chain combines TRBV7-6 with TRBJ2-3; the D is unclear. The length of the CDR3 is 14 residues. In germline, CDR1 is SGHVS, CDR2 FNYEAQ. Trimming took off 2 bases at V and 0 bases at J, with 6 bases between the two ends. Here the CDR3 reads CASSLFRSTDTQYF. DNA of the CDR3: TGTGCCAGCAGCTTATTCAGGAGCACAGATACGCAGTATTTT.

CDR3: CASSLSESGVRETQYF. The CDR3 coding sequence is TGTGCCAGCAGCTTATCGGAGTCGGGAGTAAGGGAGACCCAGTACTTC. This sequence joins TRBV7-9 and TRBJ2-5, with a possible D match to TRBD2 (6 bases). V was clipped by 2 bases and J by 5 bases, with 18 bases between them. Germline V gene lookup returns CDR1 SEHNR and CDR2 FQNEAQ (reference sequence). The CDR3 totals 16 residues. Looking up the rest from reference TRBV7-9 and TRBJ2-5 gives the full variable domain: DTGVSQNPRHKITKRGQNVTFRCDPISEHNRLYWYRQTLGQGPEFLTYFQNEAQLEKSRLLSDRFSAERPKGSFSTLEIQRTEQGDSAMYLCASSLSESGVRETQYFGPGTRLLVL.

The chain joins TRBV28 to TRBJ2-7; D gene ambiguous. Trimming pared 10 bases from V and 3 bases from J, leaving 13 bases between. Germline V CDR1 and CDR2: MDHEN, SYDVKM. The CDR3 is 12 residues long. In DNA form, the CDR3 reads TGTGCCATTGCCAACAGACGCTACGAGCAGTACTTC. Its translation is CAIANRRYEQYF.

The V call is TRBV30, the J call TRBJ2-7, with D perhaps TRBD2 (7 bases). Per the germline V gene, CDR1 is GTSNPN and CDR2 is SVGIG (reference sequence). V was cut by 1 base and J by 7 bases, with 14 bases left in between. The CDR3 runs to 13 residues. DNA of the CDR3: TGTGCCTGGAGTGAGAGAGGGGGGGATGAGCAGTACTTC. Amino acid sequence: CAWSERGGDEQYF.

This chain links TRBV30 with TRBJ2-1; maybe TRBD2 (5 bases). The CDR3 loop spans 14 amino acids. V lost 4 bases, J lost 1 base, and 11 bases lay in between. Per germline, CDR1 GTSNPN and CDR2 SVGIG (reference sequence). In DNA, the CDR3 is TGTGCCTGGACCGATCGGGGATCCTACAATGAGCAGTTCTTC. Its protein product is CAWTDRGSYNEQFF.

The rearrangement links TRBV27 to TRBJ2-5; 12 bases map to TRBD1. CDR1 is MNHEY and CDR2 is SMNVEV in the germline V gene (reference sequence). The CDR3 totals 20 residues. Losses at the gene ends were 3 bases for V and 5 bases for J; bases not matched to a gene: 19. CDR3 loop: CASSLVPLRGTGGLRETQYF. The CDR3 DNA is TGTGCCAGCAGTTTGGTACCCTTAAGAGGGACAGGGGGCCTGCGGGAGACCCAGTACTTC.

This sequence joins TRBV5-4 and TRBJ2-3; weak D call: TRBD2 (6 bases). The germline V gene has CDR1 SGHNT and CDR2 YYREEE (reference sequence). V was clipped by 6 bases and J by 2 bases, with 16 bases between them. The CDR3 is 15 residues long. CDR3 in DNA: TGTGCCAGCAACTCCCCGGCGGGGAACACAGATACGCAGTATTTT. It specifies CASNSPAGNTDTQYF.

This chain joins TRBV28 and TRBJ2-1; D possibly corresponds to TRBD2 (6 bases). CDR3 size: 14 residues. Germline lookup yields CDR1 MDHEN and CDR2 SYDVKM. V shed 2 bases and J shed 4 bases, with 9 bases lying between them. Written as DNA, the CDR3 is TGTGCCAGCAGTTTACTAGCGTCTTACAATGAGCAGTTCTTC. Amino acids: CASSLLASYNEQFF.

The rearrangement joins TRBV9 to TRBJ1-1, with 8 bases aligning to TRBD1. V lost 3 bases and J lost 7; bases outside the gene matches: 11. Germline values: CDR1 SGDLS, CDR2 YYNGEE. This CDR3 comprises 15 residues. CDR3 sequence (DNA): TGTGCCAGCAGCGCGAGTGGGACAGGAAAAAATGAAGCTTTCTTT. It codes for CASSASGTGKNEAFF.

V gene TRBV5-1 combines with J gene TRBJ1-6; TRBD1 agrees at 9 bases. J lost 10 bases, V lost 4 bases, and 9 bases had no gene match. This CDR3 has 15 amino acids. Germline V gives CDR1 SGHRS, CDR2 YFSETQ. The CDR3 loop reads CASSVDRGFYSPLHF. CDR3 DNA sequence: TGCGCCAGCAGCGTCGACAGGGGGTTTTACTCACCCCTCCACTTT.

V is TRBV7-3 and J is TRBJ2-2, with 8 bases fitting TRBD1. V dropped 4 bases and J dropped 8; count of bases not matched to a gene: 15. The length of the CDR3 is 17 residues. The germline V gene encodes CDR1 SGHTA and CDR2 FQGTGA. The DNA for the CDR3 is TGTGCCAGCAGCTCAATAACCCGGACAGGGAGTTCTGGGGAGCTGTTTTTT. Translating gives CASSSITRTGSSGELFF.

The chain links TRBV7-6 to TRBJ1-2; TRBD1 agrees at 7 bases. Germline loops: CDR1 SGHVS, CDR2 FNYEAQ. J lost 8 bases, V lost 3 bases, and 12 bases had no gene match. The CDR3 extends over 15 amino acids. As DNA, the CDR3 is TGTGCCAGCAGCTTGCAACCGGGACAGCGGAAAGGCTACACCTTC. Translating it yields CASSLQPGQRKGYTF.

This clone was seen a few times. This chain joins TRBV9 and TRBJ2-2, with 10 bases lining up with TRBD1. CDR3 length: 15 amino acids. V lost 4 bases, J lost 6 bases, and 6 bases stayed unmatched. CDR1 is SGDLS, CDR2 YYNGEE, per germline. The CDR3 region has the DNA TGTGCCAGCAGCCTGGGACAGGGGATCGCCGGGGAGCTGTTTTTT. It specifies CASSLGQGIAGELFF.

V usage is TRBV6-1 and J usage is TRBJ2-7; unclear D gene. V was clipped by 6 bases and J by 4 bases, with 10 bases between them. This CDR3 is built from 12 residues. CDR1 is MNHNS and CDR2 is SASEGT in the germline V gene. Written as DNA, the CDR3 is TGTGCCAGCAGGTTTACAGAGTACGAGCAGTACTTC. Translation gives CASRFTEYEQYF.

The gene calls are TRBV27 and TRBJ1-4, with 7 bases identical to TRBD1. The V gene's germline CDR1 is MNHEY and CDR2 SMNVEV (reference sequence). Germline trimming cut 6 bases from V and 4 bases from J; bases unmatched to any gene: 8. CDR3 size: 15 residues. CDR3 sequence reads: CASSVNRDSNEKLFF. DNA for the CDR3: TGTGCCAGCAGCGTTAACCGGGACAGTAATGAAAAACTGTTTTTT.

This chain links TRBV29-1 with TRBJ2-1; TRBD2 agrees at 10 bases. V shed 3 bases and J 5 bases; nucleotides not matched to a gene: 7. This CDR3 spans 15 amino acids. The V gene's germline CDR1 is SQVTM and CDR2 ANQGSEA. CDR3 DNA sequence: TGCAGCGTTGATCTAGCTAGCGGGGGTCACAATGAGCAGTTCTTC. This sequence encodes CSVDLASGGHNEQFF.

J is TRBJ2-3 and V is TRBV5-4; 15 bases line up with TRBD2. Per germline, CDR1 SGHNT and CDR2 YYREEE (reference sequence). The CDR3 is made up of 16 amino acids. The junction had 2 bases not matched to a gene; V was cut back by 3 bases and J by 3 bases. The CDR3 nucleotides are TGTGCCAGCAGCTCGGGACTAGCGGGGGGTACAGATACGCAGTATTTT. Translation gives CASSSGLAGGTDTQYF.

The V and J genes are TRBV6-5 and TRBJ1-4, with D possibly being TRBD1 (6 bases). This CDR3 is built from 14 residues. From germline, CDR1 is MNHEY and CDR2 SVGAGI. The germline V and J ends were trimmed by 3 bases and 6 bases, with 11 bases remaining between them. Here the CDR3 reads CASSYRHRDEKLFF. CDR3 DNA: TGTGCCAGCAGTTATCGACACAGGGATGAAAAACTGTTTTTT.

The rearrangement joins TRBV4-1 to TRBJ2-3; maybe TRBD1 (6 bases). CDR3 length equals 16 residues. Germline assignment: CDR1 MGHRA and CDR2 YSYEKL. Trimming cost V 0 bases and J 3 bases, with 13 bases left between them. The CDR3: CASSQETGIGTDTQYF. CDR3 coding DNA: TGCGCCAGCAGCCAAGAAACAGGGATAGGTACAGATACGCAGTATTTT.